The 15 T cell receptor beta chains reported below all come from one sample, sequenced in a study of T cell clonality in common variable immunodeficiency. Clones were sequenced by immunoSEQ multiplex PCR, and TCRdb holds only the in-frame ones, with some missing. The sample offers 40,000 to 65,000 clones and no singletons, the top ten holding around 1.8%. The specimen was peripheral blood mononuclear cells. Receptors were obtained from a person between 18 and 75 years old in good health.

There are many counts of this clone. The read terminates 3 residues before the CDR3 end, so the remaining end is supplied by the germline J gene. The chain combines TRBV12-3 or TRBV12-4 with TRBJ1-2, with no clear D. V lost 3 bases to trimming and J lost 3 bases, with 8 bases between them. CDR3 size: 13 residues. The CDR3 sequence is CASSLALYYGYTF. Partial CDR3 DNA: TGTGCCAGCAGTTTGGCCCTCTACTATGGC.

There are many counts of this clone. Read coverage stops 3 residues before the CDR3 terminus; the germline J gene supplies the remainder. The V gene is TRBV19, the J gene TRBJ1-4, with a weak D call TRBD1 (6 bases). This CDR3 contains 15 residues. The germline V gene encodes CDR1 LNHDA and CDR2 SQIVND (reference sequence). V was trimmed by 7 bases and J by 2 bases, leaving 14 bases between them. The chain's CDR3 is CASISIQGTNEKLFF. The CDR3 DNA, read in part, is TGTGCCAGTATCTCAATCCAGGGGACTAATGAAAAA.

This clone was recorded at least ten times. The read terminates 3 residues before the CDR3 end, so the remaining end is supplied by the germline J gene. The chain links TRBV6-2 or TRBV6-3 to TRBJ2-7; TRBD1 aligns across 9 bases. The V gene's germline CDR1 is MNHEY and CDR2 SVGEGT. This CDR3 spans 14 amino acids. Trimming cost V 7 bases and J 4 bases; bases outside gene matches: 8. CDR3 DNA, as far as it was read: TGTGCCAGCACAATGGACAGGGGTAGGTACGAG. This encodes CASTMDRGRYE. The complete CDR3 reads CASTMDRGRYEQYF.

This clone was seen a few times. The sequenced part of the CDR3 DNA is TGTGCCACCACCCGGACAGGGGGCACAGATACG. Its translation is CATTRTGGTDT. The CDR3, in full, reads CATTRTGGTDTQYF. The chain joins TRBV2 to TRBJ2-3; 9 bases line up with TRBD1. The read terminates 3 residues before the CDR3 end, so the remaining end is supplied by the germline J gene. The CDR3 is 14 amino acids. Germline trimming cut 10 bases from V and 1 base from J; bases unmatched to any gene: 6. CDR1 and CDR2 from the germline V gene are SNHLY and FYNNEI.

Many counts were recorded for this clone. The read terminates 3 residues ahead of where the CDR3 ends, so the germline J gene completes it. The V call is TRBV6-2 or TRBV6-3, the J call TRBJ1-5; no clear D. Germline-derived CDR1 and CDR2 are MNHEY and SVGEGT. The CDR3 extends over 13 amino acids. V was cut by 6 bases and J by 0 bases, with 6 bases left in between. CDR3 sequence: CASRDSSNQPQHF. The CDR3 DNA, read in part, is TGTGCCAGCAGGGACTCTAGCAATCAGCCC.

This clone has ten or more counts. The CDR3 end lies 3 residues beyond the end of the read and is filled in from the germline J gene. This chain uses TRBV20-1 with TRBJ2-7; a possible D gene is TRBD2 (5 bases). In germline, CDR1 is DFQATT, CDR2 SNEGSKA (reference sequence). V was pared by 4 bases and J by 2 bases, with 18 bases between. This CDR3 is built from 15 residues. Incomplete CDR3 DNA: TGCAGTGCTAAGCCGTGGTTAGCGCTAACCTACGAG. Translation gives CSAKPWLALTYE. The CDR3, in full, reads CSAKPWLALTYEQYF.

This clone was counted at least ten times. The read terminates 3 residues ahead of where the CDR3 ends, so the germline J gene completes it. V gene TRBV2 combines with J gene TRBJ2-2, with TRBD1 identical over 10 bases. Germline lookup yields CDR1 SNHLY and CDR2 FYNNEI. J gave up 5 bases and V 8 bases, and 5 bases lay outside the gene matches. The CDR3 has 14 residues. The CDR3 reads CASDRGLGTGELFF. The DNA read from the CDR3 is TGTGCCAGCGACAGGGGGCTTGGGACCGGGGAG.

At least ten counts were recorded for this clone. The CDR3 is cut off 3 residues early in the read; its end comes from the germline J gene. This chain uses TRBV2 with TRBJ2-3; 7 bases are shared with TRBD1. The germline gives CDR1 SNHLY, CDR2 FYNNEI. J lost 0 bases, V lost 10 bases, and 10 bases had no gene match. The CDR3 has 15 residues. The chain's CDR3 is CATVLTGESTDTQYF. The covered CDR3 bases are TGTGCCACAGTTTTAACAGGGGAGAGCACAGATACG.

Comment on this clone: The read stops 3 residues short of the end of the CDR3; the missing end is completed from the germline J gene. The rearrangement joins TRBV11-2 to TRBJ2-7, with a tentative D call TRBD2 (6 bases). CDR1 and CDR2 from the germline V gene are SGHAT and FQNNGV. Trimming cost V 0 bases and J 0 bases, with 9 bases left between them. The CDR3 covers 15 residues. The sequenced part of the CDR3 DNA is TGTGCCAGCAGCTTAGAAGCGGGTAGCTCCTACGAG. It yields the protein CASSLEAGSSYE. The whole CDR3 reads CASSLEAGSSYEQYF.

This clone was recorded at least ten times. The read terminates 3 residues before the CDR3 end, so the remaining end is supplied by the germline J gene. The rearrangement joins TRBV30 to TRBJ2-1, with TRBD2 identical over 10 bases. CDR1 is GTSNPN and CDR2 is SVGIG in the germline V gene (reference sequence). V trimming: 0 bases; J trimming: 8 bases; junction bases outside the gene matches: 10. There are 16 residues in the CDR3. The CDR3 bases that were read are TGTGCCTGGAGTGTACATACGACTAGCGGGCCCGATGAG. Translated, it gives CAWSVHTTSGPDE. The whole CDR3 sequence reads CAWSVHTTSGPDEQFF.

This clone showed up many times. Coverage ceases 3 residues before the CDR3 finishes, and the germline J gene fills in the end. The chain links TRBV7-9 to TRBJ2-7, with D possibly being TRBD2 (7 bases). V was clipped by 6 bases and J by 4 bases, with 19 bases between them. Germline CDR1 reads SEHNR; CDR2 reads FQNEAQ (reference sequence). The CDR3 contains 15 residues. The CDR3 here is CASSLSTGGGYEQYF. The part of the CDR3 DNA that was read is TGTGCCAGCAGTTTATCCACGGGGGGCGGATACGAG.

There are many counts of this clone. The read gets to within 3 residues of the CDR3 end, and the germline J gene fills in the rest. The chain links TRBV19 to TRBJ2-3, with D maybe TRBD1 (6 bases). Looked up from germline, CDR1 is LNHDA and CDR2 is SQIVND (reference sequence). V gave up 4 bases and J gave up 4 bases, with 15 bases separating them. The CDR3 is made up of 15 amino acids. The CDR3 sequence: CASSNRNRVSDTQYF. The sequenced CDR3 bases are TGTGCCAGTAGTAACCGGAACAGGGTTTCAGATACG.

This clone showed up many times. The read finishes 3 residues shy of the CDR3 end, and the germline J gene is used to complete it. J is TRBJ2-1 and V is TRBV7-2, with TRBD2 matching 10 bases. This CDR3 comprises 15 residues. Germline-derived CDR1 and CDR2 are SGHTA and FQGNSA. J was trimmed by 9 bases and V by 4 bases; bases with no gene match: 9. The DNA read from the CDR3 is TGTGCCAGCAGCTCCGTGGGGCAGCGGGAGGGTGAG. Its translation: CASSSVGQREGE. The CDR3 in full is CASSSVGQREGEQFF.

A few counts support this clone. The read ends 3 residues shy of where the CDR3 ends; the end is completed using the germline J gene. The chain joins TRBV6-2 or TRBV6-3 to TRBJ1-1; possibly TRBD1 for D (5 bases). Germline CDR1 is MNHEY and CDR2 is SVGEGT. The CDR3 contains 14 residues. The CDR3 protein is CASSKDSGANVAFF. The CDR3 bases that were read are TGTGCCAGCAGTAAAGACTCTGGGGCCAACGTA.

This clone was seen ten or more times. The DNA ends 3 residues before the CDR3 does, and the rest of the CDR3 is filled in from the germline J gene. The chain is built from TRBV19 and TRBJ2-7; D perhaps matches TRBD2 (6 bases). The ends were cut back, 0 bases at V and 4 bases at J, with 7 bases in the middle. The V gene's germline CDR1 is LNHDA and CDR2 SQIVND (reference sequence). The CDR3 runs to 13 residues. The sequenced CDR3 bases are TGTGCCAGTAGTATAGATGGAGGGTACGAG. It specifies CASSIDGGYE. The complete CDR3 reads CASSIDGGYEQYF.